Presented here are 29 T cell receptor beta chains from one specimen sequenced in a study of shared T cell receptors in the human thymus. Some clones are missing from TCRdb's copy, which holds only in-frame ones; the method was immunoSEQ multiplex PCR. Here the sample spans some 720,000 clones, roughly 90% being singletons. Another study also made use of these data, one on human thymus T cells.

What was sequenced was thymocytes. The receptors originated from a boy younger than two with a congenital heart defect.

The V call is TRBV5-4, the J call TRBJ2-1; 10 bases agree with TRBD2. The CDR3 extends over 16 amino acids. V was pared by 4 bases and J by 4 bases, with 8 bases of the junction left unmatched. CDR1 and CDR2 from the germline V gene are SGHNT and YYREEE (reference sequence). CDR3 residues: CASSESGTSVYNEQFF. The DNA of the CDR3 is TGTGCCAGCAGCGAATCCGGGACTAGCGTATACAATGAGCAGTTCTTC.

The rearrangement joins TRBV27 to TRBJ2-5; 7 bases match TRBD1. Near its end, the DNA agrees better with TRBJ2-7, so the J call may be wrong. CDR1 is MNHEY, CDR2 SMNVEV, per germline (reference sequence). This CDR3 has 19 amino acids. The CDR3 nucleotides are TGTGCCAGCAGTTTATCGGTCCCCTTCGGGGACAGATTCTCCTACGAGCAGTACTTC. This translates into CASSLSVPFGDRFSYEQYF.

The gene calls are TRBV6-1 and TRBJ2-1, with TRBD2 identical over 13 bases. V lost 1 base, J lost 9 bases, and 6 bases stayed unmatched. Germline V gives CDR1 MNHNS, CDR2 SASEGT. The CDR3 is made up of 16 amino acids. In DNA, the CDR3 is TGTGCCAGCAGTGAAGACGGGACTAGCGGGACGGTTGAGCAGTTCTTC. It specifies CASSEDGTSGTVEQFF.

The chain uses TRBV5-6 and TRBJ1-1, with D possibly matching TRBD1 (6 bases). Germline lookup yields CDR1 SGHDT and CDR2 YYEEEE. This CDR3 contains 14 residues. With 0 bases removed from V and 1 base from J, the gap between germline ends came to 7 bases. DNA for the CDR3: TGTGCCAGCAGCTTGGTCAGGGGGAACACTGAAGCTTTCTTT. This encodes CASSLVRGNTEAFF. Filled out from reference TRBV5-6 and TRBJ1-1, the complete variable domain reads DAGVTQSPTHLIKTRGQQVTLRCSPKSGHDTVSWYQQALGQGPQFIFQYYEEEERQRGNFPDRFSGHQFPNYSSELNVNALLLGDSALYLCASSLVRGNTEAFFGQGTRLTVV.

CDR3 loop: CASRNLRDRAEQYF. CDR3 coding DNA: TGTGCCAGCAGGAATCTCCGGGACAGGGCCGAGCAGTACTTC. The rearrangement joins TRBV6-1 to TRBJ2-7, with TRBD1 matching over 9 bases. CDR1 and CDR2 from the germline V gene are MNHNS and SASEGT. The length of the CDR3 is 14 residues. J lost 6 bases, V lost 6 bases, and 9 bases had no gene match.

V gene TRBV18 combines with J gene TRBJ1-1; D is perhaps TRBD1 (6 bases). The CDR3 is 14 residues long. V was shortened by 3 bases and J by 1 base, with 9 bases between the two germline ends. Germline CDR1 KGHSH, CDR2 LQKENI. DNA for the CDR3: TGTGCCAGCTCACCTCAGGACAGGAACACTGAAGCTTTCTTT. This sequence encodes CASSPQDRNTEAFF.

This clone was observed a single time. The chain combines TRBV11-2 with TRBJ2-7; D might be TRBD2 (5 bases). The V end lost 2 bases, the J end lost 4 bases, and 21 bases lay between the germline ends. Germline-derived CDR1 and CDR2 are SGHAT and FQNNGV. The CDR3 is made up of 17 amino acids. CDR3 in DNA: TGTGCCAGCAGCTTAATTCGGTGGGGAGAAGCTGTGTACGAGCAGTACTTC. This gives the protein CASSLIRWGEAVYEQYF.

This clone came up a few times. The chain couples TRBV4-3 to TRBJ2-3, with 12 bases identical to TRBD2. The CDR3 totals 16 residues. Germline CDR1 is LGHNA and CDR2 is YSLEER. After removal of 3 bases from V and 4 bases from J, the junction contained 5 bases not matched to a gene. As DNA, the CDR3 is TGCGCCAGCAGCCACGGGACTAGCGGGTTCTCAGATACGCAGTATTTT. Translated: CASSHGTSGFSDTQYF.

V usage is TRBV19 and J usage is TRBJ1-2; TRBD1 aligns across 7 bases. The length of the CDR3 is 14 residues. Per germline, CDR1 LNHDA and CDR2 SQIVND (reference sequence). Trimming cost V 10 bases and J 6 bases; bases outside gene matches: 14. The DNA of the CDR3 is TGTGCCACTCATTCCCCCGACAGGGCAAATGGCTACACCTTC. It encodes CATHSPDRANGYTF.

The V gene is TRBV4-2, the J gene TRBJ2-1; 13 bases align to TRBD2. V shed 0 bases and J 6 bases; nucleotides not matched to a gene: 2. The germline V gene encodes CDR1 LGHNA and CDR2 YNFKEQ. This CDR3 is built from 16 residues. The CDR3 sequence: CASSQEGLAGFNEQFF. CDR3 bases: TGTGCCAGCAGCCAAGAGGGACTAGCGGGATTCAATGAGCAGTTCTTC.

The chain joins TRBV29-1 to TRBJ2-5; TRBD1 matches 9 bases. Germline CDR1 reads SQVTM; CDR2 reads ANQGSEA. CDR3 length: 19 residues. V was pared by 4 bases and J by 5 bases, with 23 bases of the junction left unmatched. The CDR3 sequence is CSVGWDRAEREDPEETQYF. The DNA for the CDR3 is TGCAGCGTTGGGTGGGACAGGGCTGAACGGGAGGACCCGGAGGAGACCCAGTACTTC. Full variable domain (outside the CDR3, taken from reference TRBV29-1 and TRBJ2-5): SAVISQKPSRDICQRGTSLTIQCQVDSQVTMMFWYRQQPGQSLTLIATANQGSEATYESGFVIDKFPISRPNLTFSTLTVSNMSPEDSSIYLCSVGWDRAEREDPEETQYFGPGTRLLVL.

CDR3 region: CASSGGTRGSGANVLTF. The DNA for the CDR3 is TGTGCCAGCAGTGGGGGGACTAGGGGCTCTGGGGCCAACGTCCTGACTTTC. The chain has TRBV2 and TRBJ2-6; 8 nucleotides match TRBD2. V shed 4 bases and J 0 bases; nucleotides not matched to a gene: 5. CDR1 and CDR2 (germline): SNHLY, FYNNEI. The CDR3 consists of 17 residues.

This clone was observed once. The chain couples TRBV7-8 to TRBJ2-3, with TRBD2 as a possible D gene (5 bases). V shed 1 base and J shed 2 bases, with 7 bases lying between them. The CDR3 totals 14 residues. Per germline, CDR1 SGHVS and CDR2 FQNEAQ. The CDR3 sequence: CASSLGRNTDTQYF. CDR3 sequence (DNA): TGTGCCAGCAGCTTAGGGAGGAACACAGATACGCAGTATTTT.

This CDR3 reads CASRLRTYSMSSGANVLTF. The DNA for the CDR3 is TGTGCCAGCAGGCTCAGGACTTATTCGATGAGCTCTGGGGCCAACGTCCTGACTTTC. V usage is TRBV7-3 and J usage is TRBJ2-6, with D possibly being TRBD2 (5 bases). The CDR3 is 19 residues long. Trimming shortened V by 6 bases and J by 0 bases, and 21 bases separated the two germline ends. Looked up from germline, CDR1 is SGHTA and CDR2 is FQGTGA.

V usage is TRBV9 and J usage is TRBJ1-2; a possible D gene is TRBD1 (5 bases). Germline CDR1 reads SGDLS; CDR2 reads YYNGEE. V was cut by 4 bases and J by 3 bases, with 22 bases left in between. The CDR3 is 17 amino acids. The CDR3 loop reads CASSTRAGIGRDYGYTF. In nucleotides, the CDR3 is TGTGCCAGCAGCACCAGGGCCGGGATCGGGAGGGACTATGGCTACACCTTC.

The V gene is TRBV4-3, the J gene TRBJ2-3; D is possibly TRBD2 (6 bases). Germline V CDR1 and CDR2: LGHNA, YSLEER. CDR3 length equals 16 residues. V was cut by 1 base and J by 3 bases, with 14 bases left in between. CDR3 loop: CASSQGGAGITDTQYF. The CDR3 coding sequence is TGCGCCAGCAGCCAAGGTGGGGCGGGAATTACAGATACGCAGTATTTT.

The chain uses TRBV7-2 and TRBJ1-4; D gene uncertain. This CDR3 region has 12 residues. Looked up from germline, CDR1 is SGHTA and CDR2 is FQGNSA. Trimming took 3 bases from V and 5 from J, leaving 4 bases between them. CDR3 region: CASSFRNEKLFF. Written as DNA, the CDR3 is TGTGCCAGCAGCTTCCGGAATGAAAAACTGTTTTTT. The full variable domain, its missing parts supplied by reference TRBV7-2 and TRBJ1-4, is GAGVSQSPSNKVTEKGKDVELRCDPISGHTALYWYRQSLGQGLEFLIYFQGNSAPDKSGLPSDRFSAERTGGSVSTLTIQRTQQEDSAVYLCASSFRNEKLFFGSGTQLSVL.

This chain joins TRBV7-6 and TRBJ2-1, with 11 bases that match TRBD2. J was trimmed by 10 bases and V by 6 bases; bases with no gene match: 14. Per germline, CDR1 SGHVS and CDR2 FNYEAQ. The CDR3 is 16 residues long. In DNA form, the CDR3 reads TGTGCCAGCAGACAGTCCCTTAGCGGGAGGGCCCGGGAGCAGTTCTTC. Its protein is CASRQSLSGRAREQFF.

V usage is TRBV5-1 and J usage is TRBJ2-5, with 12 nucleotides matching TRBD2. V lost 0 bases to trimming and J lost 1 base; unmatched junction nucleotides: 4. Looked up from germline, CDR1 is SGHRS and CDR2 is YFSETQ. There are 17 residues in the CDR3. The CDR3 here is CASSLVASGRGQETQYF. DNA for the CDR3: TGCGCCAGCAGCTTGGTGGCTAGCGGGAGGGGCCAAGAGACCCAGTACTTC.

V usage is TRBV14 and J usage is TRBJ1-2; D possibly corresponds to TRBD1 (6 bases). Germline V lookup: CDR1 SGHDN, CDR2 FVKESK. The CDR3 is made up of 15 amino acids. Trimming removed 5 bases at V and 2 bases at J, with 15 bases between. The CDR3 DNA follows: TGTGCCAGCAGCTCCAACAGGACAGAGAACTATGGCTACACCTTC. Residues: CASSSNRTENYGYTF.

V is TRBV19 and J is TRBJ1-2, with 8 bases matching TRBD1. J lost 0 bases, V lost 9 bases, and 3 bases had no gene match. Per the germline V gene, CDR1 is LNHDA and CDR2 is SQIVND (reference sequence). The CDR3 extends over 13 amino acids. CDR3 loop: CARPDRANYGYTF. CDR3 DNA: TGTGCCAGGCCGGACAGGGCTAACTATGGCTACACCTTC.

The chain has TRBV7-2 and TRBJ2-3; D is unclear. Trimming shortened V by 1 base and J by 3 bases, and 5 bases separated the two germline ends. This CDR3 spans 13 amino acids. Germline V gene lookup returns CDR1 SGHTA and CDR2 FQGNSA. CDR3 sequence (DNA): TGTGCCAGCAGCTTAGAGGAGACAGATACGCAGTATTTT. Translating it yields CASSLEETDTQYF. Full variable domain (missing parts from reference TRBV7-2 and TRBJ2-3): GAGVSQSPSNKVTEKGKDVELRCDPISGHTALYWYRQSLGQGLEFLIYFQGNSAPDKSGLPSDRFSAERTGGSVSTLTIQRTQQEDSAVYLCASSLEETDTQYFGPGTRLTVL.

The rearrangement joins TRBV6-1 to TRBJ2-3, with D possibly being TRBD2 (6 bases). The CDR3 covers 17 residues. Trimming stripped 2 bases from V and 6 bases from J, with 21 bases between. Germline assignment: CDR1 MNHNS and CDR2 SASEGT. The CDR3 nucleotides read TGTGCCAGCAGTGAAACTTGGGGGAGGAGGGCCAAGGATACGCAGTATTTT. Its protein product is CASSETWGRRAKDTQYF.

The chain recombines TRBV5-6 with TRBJ2-7, with 12 nucleotides matching TRBD2. The V segment lost 4 bases and the J segment 6 bases; nucleotides outside the gene matches: 11. Germline V gene lookup returns CDR1 SGHDT and CDR2 YYEEEE. CDR3 length equals 16 residues. The CDR3 DNA reads as TGTGCCAGCAGCCGACTAGCGGGAGATGAGTTGGTCGAGCAGTACTTC. Its translation is CASSRLAGDELVEQYF.

This clone was seen a single time. The chain combines TRBV6-1 with TRBJ1-5, with D unclear. CDR1 is MNHNS and CDR2 is SASEGT in the germline V gene. V lost 3 bases to trimming and J lost 4 bases, with 7 bases between them. The CDR3 contains 13 residues. CDR3 sequence: CASSDLRNQPQHF. CDR3 sequence (DNA): TGTGCCAGCAGTGATCTTCGGAATCAGCCCCAGCATTTT.

The V call is TRBV23-1, the J call TRBJ1-3, with 8 bases lining up with TRBD1. TRBV23-1 is flagged as an ORF with uncertain function. The CDR3 is 18 amino acids. The trim removed 4 bases at V and 4 bases at J, leaving 15 bases unmatched. CDR3 DNA: TGCGCCAGCAGTCCAAGGGGACAGGAGTACTCCAGAGGAAACACCATATATTTT. As protein: CASSPRGQEYSRGNTIYF.

The chain employs TRBV11-2 and TRBJ2-2; 7 nucleotides line up with TRBD1. CDR1 is SGHAT and CDR2 is FQNNGV in the germline V gene. This CDR3 is 17 amino acids long. V was clipped by 4 bases and J by 7 bases; unmatched bases: 15. The CDR3 DNA follows: TGTGCCAGCAGCTCCCCGGTTAGGGGGCGCGTTAGCGGGGAGCTGTTTTTT. Its protein is CASSSPVRGRVSGELFF.

V is TRBV14 and J is TRBJ2-6; D possibly corresponds to TRBD2 (5 bases). Between the trimmed V and J ends, which lost 0 bases and 0 bases, there was a span of 15 bases. The germline gives CDR1 SGHDN, CDR2 FVKESK. CDR3 length equals 19 residues. The CDR3 bases are TGTGCCAGCAGCCAAGATTCGGCGGGTTGGGACTCTGGGGCCAACGTCCTGACTTTC. It yields the protein CASSQDSAGWDSGANVLTF.

The chain combines TRBV11-2 with TRBJ2-7; 8 bases fit TRBD2. J was trimmed by 0 bases and V by 5 bases; bases with no gene match: 12. From germline, CDR1 is SGHAT and CDR2 FQNNGV. This CDR3 is built from 17 residues. CDR3 sequence (DNA): TGTGCCAGCAGCCCCCCCACTGTACTAGCGGACTCCTACGAGCAGTACTTC. Translation gives CASSPPTVLADSYEQYF.